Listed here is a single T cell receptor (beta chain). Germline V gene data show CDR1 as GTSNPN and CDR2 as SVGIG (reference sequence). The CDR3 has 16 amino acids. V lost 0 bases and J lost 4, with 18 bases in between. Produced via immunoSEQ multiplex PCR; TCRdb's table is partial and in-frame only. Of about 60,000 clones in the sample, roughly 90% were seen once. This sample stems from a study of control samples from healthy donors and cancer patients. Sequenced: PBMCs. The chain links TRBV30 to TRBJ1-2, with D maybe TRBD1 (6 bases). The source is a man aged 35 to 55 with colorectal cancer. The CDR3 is CAWSVLRPGGGYGYTF. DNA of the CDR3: TGTGCCTGGAGTGTACTACGGCCCGGGGGCGGCTATGGCTACACCTTC.